This T cell receptor (beta chain) was observed in a study of blood T cell repertoires in COVID-19. Looking at the study overall: The samples span acute and convalescent COVID-19 from the United States, Italy and Spain.

The germline V and J ends were trimmed by 3 bases and 5 bases, with 7 bases remaining between them. This CDR3 is 14 amino acids long. Germline V gives CDR1 KGHDR, CDR2 SFDVKD. In the study's own analysis: The authors estimated nucleated cell counts from reference gene primer amplification. Only in-frame clones appear in the TCRdb table, and some are missing; sequencing was by immunoSEQ multiplex PCR. That table supplies the V and J calls and clone size; D and trimming were determined from the DNA. The sample consists of about 380,000 clones, 85% of them appearing once. The sequencing sample was made of peripheral blood. The clonotype comes from a woman under 30 with acute or convalescent COVID-19. The V call is TRBV24-1, the J call TRBJ1-6; possibly TRBD1 for D (6 bases). CDR3 in amino acids: CATSDGTNNSPLHF. The CDR3 DNA reads as TGTGCCACCAGTGATGGGACAAATAATTCACCCCTCCACTTT.